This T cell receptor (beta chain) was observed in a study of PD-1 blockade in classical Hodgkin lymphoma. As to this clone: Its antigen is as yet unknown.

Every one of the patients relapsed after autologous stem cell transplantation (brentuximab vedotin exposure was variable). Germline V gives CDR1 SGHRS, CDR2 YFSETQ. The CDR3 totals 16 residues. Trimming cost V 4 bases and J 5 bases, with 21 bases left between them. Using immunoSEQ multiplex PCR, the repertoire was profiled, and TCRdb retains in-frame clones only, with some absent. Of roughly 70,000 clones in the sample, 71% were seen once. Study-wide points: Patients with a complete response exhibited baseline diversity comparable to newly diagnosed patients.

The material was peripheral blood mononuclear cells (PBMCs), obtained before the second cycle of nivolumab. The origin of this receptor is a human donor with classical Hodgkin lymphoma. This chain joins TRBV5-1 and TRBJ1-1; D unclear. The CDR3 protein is CASSPGPQGLNTEAFF. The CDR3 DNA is TGCGCCAGCAGCCCCGGGCCGCAAGGGCTAAATACTGAAGCTTTCTTT.